The rows below give T cell receptor beta chains drawn from one sample of a study of cytomegalovirus exposure and HLA in healthy donors. Assay used: immunoSEQ multiplex PCR; TCRdb lists only in-frame clones, some missing. Seen here are 150,000 to 200,000 clones, approximately 80% observed once, and the top ten hold around 2%. The sequenced sample was PBMCs. All receptors come from a man between 25 and 39 years old in good health and CMV-seropositive. Both conserved end residues are part of each CDR3. D genes are given only for firm matches. For some rows the clone size is stated as once, few or many, or as a class when expanded; others skip it.

NA	NA	TRBJ2-7	TRBV4-3	CASSQVRGTTYEQYF	TGCGCCAGCAGCCAAGTCCGGGGGACCACCTACGAGCAGTACTTC
NA	NA	TRBJ1-6	TRBV7-2	CASSLDRAPLHF	TGTGCCAGCAGCTTAGATAGAGCACCCCTCCACTTT
TRBD2	few	TRBJ2-1	TRBV7-2	CASSLVRGGVHEQFF	TGTGCCAGCAGCTTAGTGCGCGGGGGGGTCCATGAGCAGTTCTTC
NA	NA	TRBJ2-2	TRBV9	CASSDPRTGQPTGELFF	TGTGCCAGCAGCGACCCGAGGACGGGACAACCCACCGGGGAGCTGTTTTTT
NA	NA	TRBJ1-6	TRBV7-2	CASSLRQRNYNSPLHF	TGTGCCAGCAGCCTCCGACAGAGAAACTATAATTCACCCCTCCACTTT
NA	NA	TRBJ1-2	TRBV5-8	CASSFGGNYGYTF	TGTGCCAGCAGCTTCGGGGGGAACTATGGCTACACCTTC
TRBD2	NA	TRBJ2-1	TRBV5-1	CASSLVGLDNEQFF	TGCGCCAGCAGCTTGGTAGGACTAGACAATGAGCAGTTCTTC
TRBD2	NA	TRBJ2-5	TRBV27	CASRRLAGEETQYF	TGTGCCAGCAGACGACTAGCGGGGGAAGAGACCCAGTACTTC
TRBD2	NA	TRBJ2-5	TRBV5-1	CASSLAGLTSGGQETQYF	TGCGCCAGCAGCTTGGCCGGGCTTACTAGCGGGGGTCAAGAGACCCAGTACTTC
NA	NA	TRBJ1-1	TRBV6-6	CASSFSWRDTEAFF	TGTGCCAGCAGTTTTTCATGGAGGGACACTGAAGCTTTCTTT
NA	few	TRBJ1-6	TRBV27	CASSLRGAGGSPLHF	TGTGCCAGCAGTTTACGGGGGGCGGGTGGGTCACCCCTCCACTTT
NA	NA	TRBJ2-7	TRBV9	CASSLPAPGQGKRQYF	TGTGCCAGCAGCCTACCCGCCCCCGGGCAGGGGAAACGGCAGTACTTC
NA	NA	TRBJ1-5	TRBV7-2	CASRKAGVQPQHF	TGTGCCAGCAGGAAGGCCGGGGTCCAGCCCCAGCATTTT
TRBD2	once	TRBJ2-6	TRBV12-5	CASGLLAGSGANVLTF	TGTGCTAGTGGTTTGCTAGCGGGCTCTGGGGCCAACGTCCTGACTTTC
NA	NA	TRBJ1-2	TRBV6-4	CASSPDIFREAPYGYTF	TGTGCCAGCAGTCCCGACATATTCAGGGAGGCACCCTATGGCTACACCTTC
NA	NA	TRBJ1-3	TRBV4-1	CASGQPSGNTIYF	TGCGCCAGTGGACAGCCGTCTGGAAACACCATATATTTT
NA	few	TRBJ1-4	TRBV9	CASSVGQPTNEKLFF	TGTGCCAGCAGCGTAGGACAGCCAACTAATGAAAAACTGTTTTTT
TRBD1	NA	TRBJ1-4	TRBV4-1	CASSQEKDRVNEKLFF	TGCGCCAGCAGCCAAGAAAAGGACAGGGTTAATGAAAAACTGTTTTTT
TRBD1	NA	TRBJ2-5	TRBV5-6	CASSPPGQGRETQYF	TGTGCCAGCAGTCCTCCGGGACAGGGGAGGGAGACCCAGTACTTC
TRBD2	NA	TRBJ2-1	TRBV11-2	CASSWTSGGAGEQFF	TGTGCCAGCAGCTGGACTAGCGGGGGGGCGGGTGAGCAGTTCTTC
NA	NA	TRBJ1-5	TRBV6-5	CASSYGTHQPQHF	TGTGCCAGCAGTTACGGGACTCATCAGCCCCAGCATTTT
NA	NA	TRBJ2-7	TRBV7-2	CASSLADIFSYEQYF	TGTGCCAGCAGCTTAGCCGACATCTTCTCCTACGAGCAGTACTTC
TRBD2	NA	TRBJ2-7	TRBV4-1	CASSQDHLPGLAGGSYEQYF	TGCGCCAGCAGCCAAGACCACCTTCCGGGACTAGCGGGGGGGTCGTACGAGCAGTACTTC
NA	few	TRBJ2-7	TRBV7-9	CASSPGTLYEQYF	TGTGCCAGCAGCCCTGGGACATTATACGAGCAGTACTTC
NA	NA	TRBJ2-7	TRBV7-2	CANPPSGNSYEQYF	TGTGCCAACCCCCCCTCGGGGAACTCCTACGAGCAGTACTTC
TRBD1	NA	TRBJ1-2	TRBV7-8	CASSFTGGFGYTF	TGTGCCAGCAGCTTTACAGGGGGCTTTGGCTACACCTTC
NA	NA	TRBJ2-7	TRBV19	CASSITSAGITYEQYF	TGTGCCAGTAGTATTACTTCGGCAGGGATAACCTACGAGCAGTACTTC
NA	NA	TRBJ2-7	TRBV18	CASARTDSPYEQYF	TGTGCCAGCGCTAGGACGGACAGTCCCTACGAGCAGTACTTC
TRBD2	NA	TRBJ2-3	TRBV5-1	CASSYARGGGVTDTQYF	TGCGCCAGCAGCTACGCTCGGGGCGGGGGGGTCACAGATACGCAGTATTTT
TRBD1	NA	TRBJ1-2	TRBV5-1	CASSPIMTGNGYTF	TGCGCCAGCAGCCCTATTATGACAGGGAATGGCTACACCTTC
TRBD1	NA	TRBJ1-1	TRBV7-8	CASSLAGRTGKTEAFF	TGTGCCAGCAGCTTAGCTGGGAGGACAGGGAAAACTGAAGCTTTCTTT
NA	NA	TRBJ1-1	TRBV18	CASSPTGQQKSTEAFF	TGTGCCAGCTCACCAACCGGACAGCAGAAATCCACTGAAGCTTTCTTT
NA	NA	TRBJ2-4	TRBV5-4	CASSLGLAKNIQYF	TGTGCCAGCAGCTTGGGACTAGCCAAAAACATTCAGTACTTC
TRBD1	NA	TRBJ2-5	TRBV6-1	CASRTDRARETQYF	TGTGCCAGCAGGACTGACAGGGCTCGAGAGACCCAGTACTTC
NA	NA	TRBJ2-7	TRBV18	CASSPASQEGREQYF	TGTGCCAGCTCACCAGCATCCCAGGAAGGCCGCGAGCAGTACTTC
TRBD1	NA	TRBJ2-5	TRBV5-1	CASSKDRGRETQYF	TGCGCCAGCAGTAAGGACAGGGGGCGGGAGACCCAGTACTTC
TRBD2	few	TRBJ2-7	TRBV27	CASSLYGTSGLSSYEQYF	TGTGCCAGCAGTTTATATGGGACTAGCGGCCTTAGCTCCTACGAGCAGTACTTC
TRBD1	NA	TRBJ1-5	TRBV7-3	CASSQGAREGQPQHF	TGTGCCAGCAGTCAGGGGGCCAGGGAGGGTCAGCCCCAGCATTTT
NA	NA	TRBJ1-2	TRBV10-3	CAVENPGGEPKASYGYTF	TGTGCCGTCGAAAACCCCGGCGGGGAACCCAAAGCGAGCTATGGCTACACCTTC
NA	NA	TRBJ1-5	TRBV27	CASTHRGGGGNQPQHF	TGTGCCAGCACCCACCGTGGCGGCGGGGGCAATCAGCCCCAGCATTTT
TRBD1	NA	TRBJ2-3	TRBV6-4	CASSSRTGQTDTQYF	TGTGCCAGCAGTTCCCGGACAGGGCAAACAGATACGCAGTATTTT
TRBD2	NA	TRBJ2-3	TRBV30	CAWSVGAGGLGTQYF	TGTGCCTGGAGCGTTGGTGCGGGGGGGCTTGGTACGCAGTATTTT
NA	NA	TRBJ1-5	TRBV4-1	CASSQEPSGNQPQHF	TGCGCCAGCAGCCAAGAACCGAGCGGCAATCAGCCCCAGCATTTT
NA	NA	TRBJ1-1	TRBV9	CASSLREGRNTEAFF	TGTGCCAGCAGCCTGCGGGAGGGTAGGAACACTGAAGCTTTCTTT
NA	few	TRBJ2-7	TRBV2	CASERQTYEQYF	TGTGCCAGCGAGAGACAGACCTACGAGCAGTACTTC
TRBD1	NA	TRBJ1-3	TRBV6-5	CASGQGVYGNTIYF	TGTGCCAGCGGACAGGGGGTCTATGGAAACACCATATATTTT